This TCR beta chain emerged from a study of tumor-infiltrating lymphocytes in primary liver carcinoma. The wider study: Cases comprised patients with primary liver carcinoma who received surgical resection. General study results and limits: The difference in top-250-clone fraction between tumors and blood was significant, favoring tumors (p = 0.039).

In addition to blood RNA drawn from unsorted whole blood, germline DNA was extracted. From germline, CDR1 is LGHNA and CDR2 YSLEER. CDR3 length: 16 amino acids. A constant-region primer served to make TCR beta cDNA from roughly 480 ng total RNA. Sequencing libraries for TCR beta derived from three nested multiplex PCR rounds that used slightly modified ARM-PCR. PCR rounds one and two used TRBV1-TRBV30 forward primers with a C-beta reverse primer for roughly 10 cycles each. TCRdb re-called the multiplex PCR reads with MiXCR, one entry per CDR3 protein. The sample includes 310,000 or so distinct CDR3 sequences, less than 65% of them seen just once. A remark on this clonotype: Antigen specificity is unknown. Germline is not matched at one junction end, which may reflect a read error.

The receptor's source is a middle-aged man with primary liver carcinoma and hepatitis B virus infection. The sequencing input was peripheral blood. The chain employs TRBV4-3 and TRBJ1-6, with D possibly TRBD1 on 5 matching bases. Written as DNA, the CDR3 is TGCGCCAGCAGCCAAATCGTCGGGGGGTCGAATTCACACCTCCACTTT. It codes for CASSQIVGGSNSHLHF.